The present T cell receptor beta chain was sequenced within a study of T cells in Graves' hyperthyroidism and ophthalmopathy. Germline V CDR1 and CDR2: MGHRA, YSYEKL. This CDR3 has 17 amino acids. V lost 4 bases to trimming and J lost 2 bases; unmatched junction nucleotides: 9. The authors deemed Graves' hyperthyroidism stable absent ophthalmopathy progression within 18 months. On the basis of clinical symptoms, serum thyroxine and TRAb, thyroid ultrasound and orbital computed tomography, diagnoses were made. A roughly 9.7 ml volume of fresh peripheral blood provided the PBMCs. The study's findings and limits: The majority of expanded thyroid clonotypes above 0.001 also appeared in blood.

There are a few counts of this clonotype. Its antigen remains unidentified. Regions amplified from RNA transcripts were the TCR beta CDR3 regions. During a first-round RT-PCR of the TCR CDR3, the HTBI primer set was used. One entry per CDR3 protein results from TCRdb running MiXCR on the multiplex PCR reads. The repertoire holds nearly 750,000 distinct CDR3 sequences, with approximately 40% as singletons. The chain employs TRBV4-1 and TRBJ1-3; TRBD1 matches 9 bases. Sequences were obtained from blood. The receptor's source is a woman aged 40 to 55 with Graves' hyperthyroidism. As DNA, the CDR3 is TGCGCCAGCAGCCTCGGGACAGGGAAAGATACTGGAAACACCATATATTTT. This sequence encodes CASSLGTGKDTGNTIYF.